The 22 T cell receptor beta chains reported below all come from one sample, sequenced in a study of T-cell reconstitution after alpha-beta-depleted transplantation in children. As it was prepared, the TCRbeta library received unique molecular identifiers. TCRdb fed the PCR reads into MiXCR, producing one record per CDR3 protein. Of about 200,000 distinct CDR3 sequences listed, 5.5% to 7% were seen once; the top ten hold roughly 4.8%. The sequenced sample was PBMCs, obtained before TCRalphabeta/CD19-depleted stem cell transplant. These receptors were obtained from a girl less than two years old with combined immunodeficiency, due to receive a stem cell transplant.

The chain carries TRBV4-2 and TRBJ1-2; D remains ambiguous. The V end was cut by 0 bases, the J end by 4 bases, with 12 bases between. The CDR3 loop spans 15 amino acids. Looked up from germline, CDR1 is LGHNA and CDR2 is YNFKEQ. This chain's CDR3 is CASSQDLGGSYGYTF. DNA for the CDR3: TGTGCCAGCAGCCAAGATCTCGGAGGGAGCTATGGCTACACCTTC.

The sample holds many counts of this clonotype. The chain is built from TRBV20-1 and TRBJ2-1; D is ambiguous. Per germline, CDR1 DFQATT and CDR2 SNEGSKA (reference sequence). V dropped 8 bases and J dropped 6 bases, with 14 bases sitting between them. CDR3 length equals 12 residues. In DNA, the CDR3 is TGCAGTCTCTGGGTTCTGAGCAATGAGCAGTTCTTC. This codes for CSLWVLSNEQFF.

This clonotype was seen many times. The CDR3 loop reads CASSDGGSSYNEQFF. As DNA, the CDR3 is TGTGCCAGCAGTGACGGTGGGAGCTCCTACAATGAGCAGTTCTTC. This rearrangement joins TRBV6-4 to TRBJ2-1; a weak D match, TRBD2 (5 bases). The CDR3 is 15 residues long. Trimming left V 2 bases short and J 0 bases short, with 8 bases between. Looked up from germline, CDR1 is MRHNA and CDR2 is SNTAGT.

This clonotype was detected many times. The chain couples TRBV29-1 to TRBJ2-1; TRBD2 matches 13 bases. J gave up 9 bases and V 5 bases, and 10 bases lay outside the gene matches. Looked up from germline, CDR1 is SQVTM and CDR2 is ANQGSEA. There are 15 residues in the CDR3. The CDR3 bases are TGCAGCGTTTTTGGGACTAGCGGGAATCCGAGTGAGCAGTTCTTC. Protein: CSVFGTSGNPSEQFF.

This clonotype was picked up many times. V is TRBV7-6 and J is TRBJ2-1; the match to TRBD2 covers 7 bases. The CDR3 is 16 residues long. Losses at the gene ends were 0 bases for V and 4 bases for J; bases not matched to a gene: 6. Germline V gene lookup returns CDR1 SGHVS and CDR2 FNYEAQ. The CDR3 protein is CASSLAWEGPYNEQFF. CDR3 in DNA: TGTGCCAGCAGCTTAGCTTGGGAGGGCCCTTACAATGAGCAGTTCTTC. Together with reference TRBV7-6 and TRBJ2-1, the CDR3 gives the full variable domain: GAGVSQSPRYKVTKRGQDVALRCDPISGHVSLYWYRQALGQGPEFLTYFNYEAQQDKSGLPNDRFSAERPEGSISTLTIQRTEQRDSAMYRCASSLAWEGPYNEQFFGPGTRLTVL.

This clonotype was counted at least ten times. The chain carries TRBV11-2 and TRBJ2-1; TRBD2 aligns across 9 bases. CDR1 and CDR2 (germline): SGHAT, FQNNGV. This CDR3 region has 15 residues. V shed 1 base and J 4 bases; nucleotides not matched to a gene: 2. The CDR3 loop is CASSLVRGGYNEQFF. The CDR3 DNA reads TGTGCCAGCAGCTTAGTGCGGGGGGGGTACAATGAGCAGTTCTTC.

This clonotype was detected ten times or more. Mismatch with germline at one junction end may stem from a read error. V and J are TRBV7-2 and TRBJ2-1; D possibly corresponds to TRBD2 (6 bases). This CDR3 spans 15 amino acids. CDR1 and CDR2 (germline): SGHTA, FQGNSA. The CDR3, as DNA: TGTGCCAGCAGCTTAGGGACTACTCCCTATAATGAGCAGTTCTTC. Translated: CASSLGTTPYNEQFF.

This chain connects TRBV7-9 to TRBJ2-7, with D perhaps given as TRBD1 or TRBD2 (5 bases each). This CDR3 has 15 residues. Trimming cost V 4 bases and J 2 bases, with 15 bases left between them. CDR1 and CDR2 (germline): SEHNR, FQNEAQ (reference sequence). The CDR3 DNA is TGTGCCAGCAGCTCCTTGGGGCCGGGGACCTACGAGCAGTACTTC. Protein product: CASSSLGPGTYEQYF.

This clonotype was seen at least ten times. The rearrangement links TRBV12-3 or TRBV12-4 to TRBJ2-1; no clear D. V lost 7 bases to trimming and J lost 8 bases, with 18 bases between them. The CDR3 totals 14 residues. The CDR3 protein is CASTPVYGKDEQFF. The DNA of the CDR3 is TGTGCCAGCACCCCGGTATATGGGAAGGATGAGCAGTTCTTC.

This clonotype has ten or more counts. The chain employs TRBV25-1 and TRBJ2-2; D not resolved. The ends were cut back, 1 base at V and 3 bases at J, with 6 bases in the middle. CDR3 length equals 14 residues. Germline V gene data show CDR1 as MGHDK and CDR2 as SYGVNS. DNA for the CDR3: TGTGCCAGCAGTGAATTTTACGACACCGGGGAGCTGTTTTTT. Its translation: CASSEFYDTGELFF.

At least ten counts were recorded for this clonotype. This chain connects TRBV4-2 to TRBJ2-1; 10 nucleotides line up with TRBD2. Germline-derived CDR1 and CDR2 are LGHNA and YNFKEQ. This CDR3 comprises 17 residues. V trimming: 1 base; J trimming: 4 bases; junction bases outside the gene matches: 7. CDR3 DNA: TGTGCCAGCAGCCAAGTTCCCCTAGCGGGAGATTACAATGAGCAGTTCTTC. It specifies CASSQVPLAGDYNEQFF.

This clonotype was observed at least ten times. This chain connects TRBV29-1 to TRBJ2-5; tentative D call: TRBD2 (6 bases). This CDR3 spans 15 amino acids. CDR1 is SQVTM, CDR2 ANQGSEA, per germline. Trimming left V 4 bases short and J 5 bases short, with 20 bases between. The CDR3 DNA reads as TGCAGCGTTGTCGGCGGGATCAGGGTGTGGGAGACCCAGTACTTC. Translated, it gives CSVVGGIRVWETQYF.

This clonotype was detected many times. Here the CDR3 reads CACGSPDTQYF. Here the CDR3 DNA reads TGTGCCTGTGGGTCCCCAGATACGCAGTATTTT. The chain is built from TRBV21-1 and TRBJ2-3; the table names TRBD1, a call not compared with the DNA. TRBV21-1 is a known pseudogene. This CDR3 comprises 11 residues.

In this sample, this clonotype turned up many times. This chain joins TRBV9 and TRBJ1-2; no firm D call. From germline, CDR1 is SGDLS and CDR2 YYNGEE. The CDR3 contains 13 residues. V was trimmed by 0 bases and J by 6 bases, leaving 9 bases between them. CDR3 sequence (DNA): TGTGCCAGCAGCGTAGCCGGTCGTCATGGCTACACCTTC. Translated, it gives CASSVAGRHGYTF.

The sample holds many counts of this clonotype. This chain uses TRBV29-1 with TRBJ1-1; 9 positions match TRBD1. This CDR3 is 13 amino acids long. After removal of 7 bases from V and 6 bases from J, the junction contained 9 bases not matched to a gene. Germline V gene sequence: CDR1 SQVTM, CDR2 ANQGSEA. The CDR3 nucleotides read TGCAGCGCCCGGACAGGGGAGGCATCTGAAGCTTTCTTT. It translates to CSARTGEASEAFF.

This clonotype was counted many times. The chain combines TRBV29-1 with TRBJ2-3; 10 nucleotides line up with TRBD1. CDR1 and CDR2 from the germline V gene are SQVTM and ANQGSEA. Trimming cost V 4 bases and J 2 bases; bases outside gene matches: 3. The CDR3 is made up of 14 amino acids. The CDR3 is CSVAGTGVTDTQYF. CDR3 nucleotides: TGCAGCGTTGCCGGGACAGGGGTCACAGATACGCAGTATTTT.

This clonotype was seen at least ten times. The chain carries TRBV7-8 and TRBJ1-1; D remains unclear. In germline, CDR1 is SGHVS, CDR2 FQNEAQ. The V gene lost 0 bases and the J gene lost 10 bases, with 15 bases spanning the gap. The CDR3 covers 14 residues. The CDR3 bases are TGTGCCAGCAGCTTAGCGCTTCGTGTTTTCGGAGCTTTCTTT. It specifies CASSLALRVFGAFF.

At least ten counts were recorded for this clonotype. This chain joins TRBV10-3 and TRBJ2-5; the D gene is possibly TRBD1 (7 bases). The CDR3 sequence is 13 residues long. Germline loops: CDR1 ENHRY, CDR2 SYGVKD. Trimming pared 5 bases from V and 5 bases from J, leaving 12 bases between. The CDR3 nucleotides are TGTGCCATCAGTAACCCAGGGGGGGAGACCCAGTACTTC. It codes for CAISNPGGETQYF.

A remark on this clonotype: This clone may be a read error of a much larger clone one base away. V is TRBV28 and J is TRBJ2-7, with D perhaps TRBD1 or TRBD2 (5 bases each). V gave up 5 bases and J gave up 3 bases, with 17 bases separating them. This CDR3 has 15 amino acids. The germline V gene encodes CDR1 MDHEN and CDR2 SYDVKM. CDR3 in amino acids: CASSPHFGGDYEQYF. DNA for the CDR3: TGTGCCAGCAGTCCCCACTTTGGGGGAGACTACGAGCAGTACTTC. The full variable domain, completed using reference TRBV28 and TRBJ2-7, is DVKVTQSSRYLVKRTGEKVFLECVQDMDHENMFWYRQDPGLGLRLIYFSYDVKMKEKGDIPEGYSVSREKKERFSLILESASTNQTSMYLCASSPHFGGDYEQYFGPGTRLTVT.

This clonotype was observed at least ten times. The rearrangement links TRBV12-3 or TRBV12-4 to TRBJ2-7, with no clear D. V dropped 8 bases and J dropped 3 bases, with 5 bases sitting between them. The CDR3 has 10 residues. The chain's CDR3 is CASWDYEQYF. The DNA for the CDR3 is TGTGCCAGCTGGGACTACGAGCAGTACTTC.

This clonotype has ten or more counts. The V call is TRBV5-1, the J call TRBJ2-1, with D tentatively TRBD1 or TRBD2 (6 bases each). With 7 bases removed from V and 5 bases from J, the gap between germline ends came to 13 bases. The CDR3 contains 13 residues. The germline gives CDR1 SGHRS, CDR2 YFSETQ. In DNA form, the CDR3 reads TGCGCCAGCGGGGGGCAGGGGAACAATGAGCAGTTCTTC. It translates to CASGGQGNNEQFF.

This clonotype was counted between two and nine times. V and J are TRBV18 and TRBJ2-7, with D uncertain. The CDR3 sequence is 13 residues long. V was shortened by 3 bases and J by 2 bases, with 8 bases between the two germline ends. The germline gives CDR1 KGHSH, CDR2 LQKENI. CDR3 DNA: TGTGCCAGCTCACCCCCGCAGACCTACGAGCAGTACTTC. As protein: CASSPPQTYEQYF.